These 21 T cell receptor beta chains share one sample of origin, sequenced in a study of patients and donors after allogeneic stem cell transplantation. TCRdb used MiXCR to reprocess the RT-PCR reads, holding one entry per CDR3 protein. The data show tens of thousands of distinct CDR3 sequences, about 5% seen once. Sequenced material: blood, either unsorted or a sorted T cell fraction (not recorded which). Every receptor here comes from a human donor who was either an allogeneic HSCT recipient or a stem cell or donor lymphocyte infusion donor (not recorded which). It is not recorded whose cells these are; they may come from a transplant donor.

This clonotype has ten or more counts. V and J are TRBV5-1 and TRBJ2-4; D is ambiguous. The CDR3 contains 15 residues. From germline, CDR1 is SGHRS and CDR2 YFSETQ. Trimming removed 0 bases at V and 5 bases at J, with 12 bases between. CDR3 in amino acids: CASSLGVAQENIQYF. For the CDR3, the DNA is TGCGCCAGCAGCTTGGGCGTAGCCCAAGAAAACATTCAGTACTTC.

This chain connects TRBV10-1 to TRBJ2-2; 8 nucleotides align to TRBD2. Germline CDR1 WNHNN, CDR2 SYGVQD (reference sequence). The J segment lost 3 bases and the V segment lost 2 bases, leaving 2 bases of the junction unmatched. CDR3 length: 15 amino acids. CDR3 residues: CASSEKRGYTGELFF. Here the CDR3 DNA reads TGCGCCAGCAGTGAGAAGCGGGGGTACACCGGGGAGCTGTTTTTT.

Many counts were recorded for this clonotype. The chain recombines TRBV5-5 with TRBJ1-6; 8 positions match TRBD1. CDR3 length: 16 residues. J gave up 11 bases and V 0 bases, and 10 bases lay outside the gene matches. The germline gives CDR1 SGHKS, CDR2 YYEKEE (reference sequence). The CDR3, as DNA: TGTGCCAGCAGCTTGGATGGACAGGGTCTTTTTCCACCCCTCCACTTT. Encoded protein: CASSLDGQGLFPPLHF.

The sample holds many counts of this clonotype. The CDR3 DNA reads as TGTGCCAGCAGGCTCGGGACGCTGGACGGAAAACTGTTTTTT. It specifies CASRLGTLDGKLFF. The chain recombines TRBV28 with TRBJ1-4, with D maybe TRBD1 (5 bases). The germline V gene encodes CDR1 MDHEN and CDR2 SYDVKM. The V end was cut by 6 bases, the J end by 10 bases, with 18 bases between. The CDR3 is 14 amino acids.

This clonotype was counted at least ten times. The CDR3 DNA sequence: TGTGCCAGCAGTCTCGGGACGAGCTCCTACAATGAGCAGTTCTTC. This translates into CASSLGTSSYNEQFF. The chain has TRBV7-3 and TRBJ2-1; D possibly matches TRBD1 or TRBD2 (5 bases each). The germline V gene encodes CDR1 SGHTA and CDR2 FQGTGA. The CDR3 covers 15 residues. The V gene lost 6 bases and the J gene lost 0 bases, with 12 bases spanning the gap.

At least ten counts were recorded for this clonotype. The chain carries TRBV30 and TRBJ2-1; TRBD2 might be the D (5 bases). In germline, CDR1 is GTSNPN, CDR2 SVGIG (reference sequence). The CDR3 has 14 residues. With 6 bases removed from V and 7 bases from J, the gap between germline ends came to 19 bases. DNA for the CDR3: TGTGCCTGTTCACCGGGATTAGGTCTAAATGAGCAGTTCTTC. Translated: CACSPGLGLNEQFF.

The V call is TRBV11-2, the J call TRBJ2-7; 12 bases map to TRBD1. The V segment lost 6 bases and the J segment 4 bases; nucleotides outside the gene matches: 16. CDR1 is SGHAT, CDR2 FQNNGV, per germline. This CDR3 region has 18 residues. The CDR3 DNA is TGTGCCAGCAGTCCAGTCTCGCGTGGGACAGGGGGCGTTTACGAGCAGTACTTC. It codes for CASSPVSRGTGGVYEQYF.

This clonotype was detected ten times or more. The rearrangement joins TRBV20-1 to TRBJ1-1; maybe TRBD1 (6 bases). This CDR3 has 14 amino acids. Germline assignment: CDR1 DFQATT and CDR2 SNEGSKA (reference sequence). Trimming shortened V by 6 bases and J by 1 base, and 15 bases separated the two germline ends. The CDR3 loop reads CSARKGGPNTEAFF. CDR3 nucleotides: TGCAGTGCCCGGAAGGGGGGGCCGAACACTGAAGCTTTCTTT.

This clonotype was counted at least ten times. The chain employs TRBV7-9 and TRBJ1-5, with TRBD1 identical over 9 bases. V was pared by 5 bases and J by 6 bases, with 8 bases of the junction left unmatched. The CDR3 length is 15 residues. The germline CDR1 and CDR2 sequences are SEHNR and FQNEAQ (reference sequence). The CDR3 region has the DNA TGTGCCAGCAGCGCTACAGGGGGCTCGTTTCAGCCCCAGCATTTT. Amino acid sequence: CASSATGGSFQPQHF.

This clonotype was detected a few times. This sequence joins TRBV5-4 and TRBJ2-1; weak D call: TRBD2 (5 bases). V was trimmed by 4 bases and J by 0 bases, leaving 17 bases between them. CDR1 and CDR2 (germline): SGHNT, YYREEE (reference sequence). The CDR3 is 17 residues long. CDR3 loop: CASSRGRGLNSYNEQFF. The CDR3 DNA reads as TGTGCCAGCAGCCGTGGTCGTGGACTTAACTCCTACAATGAGCAGTTCTTC.

The chain employs TRBV5-1 and TRBJ1-1, with D unclear. From germline, CDR1 is SGHRS and CDR2 YFSETQ. Trimming pared 4 bases from V and 6 bases from J, leaving 16 bases between. This CDR3 spans 14 amino acids. CDR3 sequence reads: CASSPSPNESEAFF. CDR3 DNA: TGCGCCAGCAGCCCCTCCCCGAATGAGTCTGAAGCTTTCTTT.

The chain carries TRBV28 and TRBJ1-2, with no clear D. Germline V gene lookup returns CDR1 MDHEN and CDR2 SYDVKM. The CDR3 consists of 13 residues. Trimming pared 7 bases from V and 4 bases from J, leaving 13 bases between. CDR3 in amino acids: CASMGGRGYGYTF. The CDR3 coding sequence is TGTGCCAGCATGGGCGGTCGCGGCTATGGCTACACCTTC.

This clonotype was seen many times. The genes are TRBV6-1 and TRBJ1-2; D is perhaps TRBD1 (5 bases). The CDR3 spans 14 residues. Germline assignment: CDR1 MNHNS and CDR2 SASEGT. The V and J ends lost 8 bases and 4 bases respectively, with 17 bases between them. The CDR3 DNA follows: TGTGCCAGCGCTGGAGGGGCAAGGGCCTATGGCTACACCTTC. Its protein product is CASAGGARAYGYTF.

Comments on this clonotype: This CDR3 fails to terminate in the conserved phenylalanine or tryptophan, so it likely reflects a read error. The gene calls are TRBV7-6 and TRBJ2-1; 9 bases are a match to TRBD1. The CDR3 length is 16 residues. J was trimmed by 6 bases and V by 5 bases; bases with no gene match: 11. Germline V lookup: CDR1 SGHVS, CDR2 FNYEAQ. The CDR3, as DNA: TGTGCCAGCAGCCTAAGACCGGGACAGGGAGGCAATGAGCAGTTCCTC. Its translation is CASSLRPGQGGNEQFL.

The V and J genes are TRBV3-1 and TRBJ2-5, with TRBD2 matching 9 bases. The CDR3 runs to 15 residues. From germline, CDR1 is LGHDT and CDR2 YNNKEL (reference sequence). V dropped 0 bases and J dropped 5; count of bases not matched to a gene: 4. For the CDR3, the DNA is TGTGCCAGCAGCCAAGAGCGGGGGGGCCAGGAGACCCAGTACTTC. As protein: CASSQERGGQETQYF.

V and J are TRBV7-3 and TRBJ2-3; the D gene is possibly TRBD2 (5 bases). The V gene's germline CDR1 is SGHTA and CDR2 FQGTGA. This CDR3 has 13 residues. The V end lost 3 bases, the J end lost 3 bases, and 7 bases lay between the germline ends. CDR3 region: CASSFTGTDTQYF. The CDR3 bases are TGTGCCAGCAGCTTTACGGGGACAGATACGCAGTATTTT.

Many counts were recorded for this clonotype. V and J are TRBV18 and TRBJ2-7; D is unclear. The CDR3 totals 14 residues. In germline, CDR1 is KGHSH, CDR2 LQKENI. V was shortened by 0 bases and J by 4 bases, with 10 bases between the two germline ends. The CDR3 loop reads CASSPPLLIYEQYF. The CDR3 DNA sequence: TGTGCCAGCTCACCACCTTTACTTATTTACGAGCAGTACTTC.

This clonotype was seen a handful of times. The rearrangement joins TRBV2 to TRBJ2-6; the D gene is possibly TRBD1 (7 bases). This CDR3 comprises 18 residues. Germline V gene lookup returns CDR1 SNHLY and CDR2 FYNNEI. Between the trimmed V and J ends, which lost 4 bases and 0 bases, there was a span of 16 bases. CDR3 sequence (DNA): TGTGCCAGCAGTGGAGGAGGAGGGGGCCTCTCTGGGGCCAACGTCCTGACTTTC. Amino acid sequence: CASSGGGGGLSGANVLTF.

This chain connects TRBV11-3 to TRBJ2-7, with a possible D match to TRBD2 (5 bases). Trimming removed 9 bases at V and 0 bases at J, with 15 bases between. This CDR3 is 14 amino acids long. Germline CDR1 reads SGHNT; CDR2 reads YENEEA. Here the CDR3 reads CASTTGVSSYEQYF. The CDR3 DNA reads TGTGCCAGTACCACCGGGGTCAGCTCCTACGAGCAGTACTTC.

This clonotype occurred many times. The J gene is TRBJ2-7, the V gene TRBV6-2 or TRBV6-3; 7 bases map to TRBD2. Trimming at V came to 2 bases and at J to 5 bases, leaving 9 bases not matched to a gene. Germline V CDR1 and CDR2: MNHEY, SVGEGT. The CDR3 covers 15 residues. The CDR3 nucleotides are TGTGCCAGCAGTTACGATAGGTGGGAGGGCGACGAGCAGTACTTC. Encoded protein: CASSYDRWEGDEQYF.

This clonotype was observed at least ten times. The chain uses TRBV2 and TRBJ2-2; D is perhaps TRBD2 (6 bases). CDR1 SNHLY and CDR2 FYNNEI come from the germline V gene. The V and J ends lost 6 bases and 6 bases respectively, with 14 bases between them. The CDR3 sequence is 14 residues long. As DNA, the CDR3 is TGTGCCAGCAGCAAGACTAGTTCTGCCGGGGAGCTGTTTTTT. This gives the protein CASSKTSSAGELFF.